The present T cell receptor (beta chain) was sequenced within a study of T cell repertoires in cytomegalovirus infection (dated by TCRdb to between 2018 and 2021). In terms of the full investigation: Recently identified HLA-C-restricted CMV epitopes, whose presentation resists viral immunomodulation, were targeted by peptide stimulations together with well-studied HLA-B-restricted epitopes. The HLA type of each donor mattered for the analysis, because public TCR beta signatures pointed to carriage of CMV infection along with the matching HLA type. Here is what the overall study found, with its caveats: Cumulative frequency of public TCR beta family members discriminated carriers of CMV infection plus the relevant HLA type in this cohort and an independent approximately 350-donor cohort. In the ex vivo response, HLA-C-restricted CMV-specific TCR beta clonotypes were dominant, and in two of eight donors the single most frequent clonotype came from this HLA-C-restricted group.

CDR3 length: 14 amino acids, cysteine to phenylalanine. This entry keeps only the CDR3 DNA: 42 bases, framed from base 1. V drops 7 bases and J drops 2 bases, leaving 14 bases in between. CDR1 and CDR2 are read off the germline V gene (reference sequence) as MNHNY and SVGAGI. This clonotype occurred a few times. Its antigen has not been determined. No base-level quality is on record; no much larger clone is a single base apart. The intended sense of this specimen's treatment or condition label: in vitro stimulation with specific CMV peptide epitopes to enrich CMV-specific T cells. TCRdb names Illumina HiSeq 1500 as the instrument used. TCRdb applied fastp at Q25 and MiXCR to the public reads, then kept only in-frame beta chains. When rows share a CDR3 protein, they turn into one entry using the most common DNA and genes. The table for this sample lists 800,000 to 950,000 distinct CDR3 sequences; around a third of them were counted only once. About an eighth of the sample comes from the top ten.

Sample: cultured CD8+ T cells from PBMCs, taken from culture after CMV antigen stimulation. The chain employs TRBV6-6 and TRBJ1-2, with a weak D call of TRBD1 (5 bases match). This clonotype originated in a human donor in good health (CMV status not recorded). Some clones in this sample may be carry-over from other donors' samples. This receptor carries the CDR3 CASTPLGGNYGYTF. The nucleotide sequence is TGTGCCAGCACTCCCCTGGGGGGGAACTATGGCTACACCTTC.